A selection of T cell receptor beta chains follows, all from one sample in a study of blood T cell repertoires in COVID-19. The assay was immunoSEQ multiplex PCR, and TCRdb's table has in-frame clones only and misses some. This table has about 220,000 clones, around four fifths appearing once. The sequenced sample consisted of peripheral blood. The receptors shown here come from a woman aged 70-85 years with COVID-19, enrolled during active disease. CDR3s include the opening cysteine and the closing phenylalanine or tryptophan. Fields, in order: V gene, clone size, D gene, J gene, CDR3 protein, CDR3 DNA. The D gene is left open where the match is weak. Clone size, where shown, is once, few, many, or a class for clones that have expanded.

>TRBV28|NA|TRBD1|TRBJ1-6
CASSRDRVVRAPLHF
TGTGCCAGCAGTCGAGACAGGGTAGTGAGGGCACCCCTCCACTTT
>TRBV28|NA|NA|TRBJ1-4
CASSRDSPLETNEKLFF
TGTGCCAGCAGCCGGGACTCTCCCCTAGAGACTAATGAAAAACTGTTTTTT
>TRBV7-3|NA|TRBD2|TRBJ2-3
CASSFQAGDTDTQYF
TGTGCCAGCAGCTTTCAAGCGGGAGACACAGATACGCAGTATTTT
>TRBV30|NA|NA|TRBJ1-2
CAWSVGGGRGYTF
TGTGCCTGGAGTGTAGGCGGGGGCAGGGGCTACACCTTC
>TRBV5-5|NA|TRBD1|TRBJ1-3
CASSSSGGRGNTIYF
TGTGCCAGCAGCTCCTCAGGGGGCCGTGGAAACACCATATATTTT
>TRBV5-1|few|NA|TRBJ1-4
CASSLGIVTTNEKLFF
TGCGCCAGCAGCTTGGGTATAGTTACAACTAATGAAAAACTGTTTTTT
>TRBV18|few|TRBD1|TRBJ1-1
CASSPPRDRPMNTEAFF
TGTGCCAGCTCACCACCACGGGACAGACCTATGAACACTGAAGCTTTCTTT
>TRBV2|NA|TRBD1|TRBJ2-3
CASSAGDRSTDTQYF
TGTGCCAGCAGTGCTGGGGACAGGTCCACAGATACGCAGTATTTT
>TRBV27|NA|TRBD1|TRBJ1-1
CASSFETGKKLRNTEAFF
TGTGCCAGCAGTTTTGAGACAGGGAAAAAACTCAGGAACACTGAAGCTTTCTTT
>TRBV5-1|NA|TRBD2|TRBJ2-1
CASSLTSGPYNEQFF
TGCGCCAGCAGCTTGACTAGCGGGCCATACAATGAGCAGTTCTTC
>TRBV11-3|NA|NA|TRBJ2-1
CASSFGKLGYNEQFF
TGTGCCAGCAGCTTCGGCAAACTAGGATACAATGAGCAGTTCTTC
>TRBV9|NA|NA|TRBJ2-5
CASSVAGGGMETQYF
TGTGCCAGCAGCGTAGCGGGGGGCGGGATGGAGACCCAGTACTTC
>TRBV7-2|NA|NA|TRBJ2-7
CASSLTAGMSSYEQYF
TGTGCCAGCAGCTTAACTGCGGGGATGAGCTCCTACGAGCAGTACTTC
>TRBV19|NA|NA|TRBJ1-2
CATRPTKSTRALGNYGYTF
TGTGCCACCCGCCCTACGAAATCCACTAGGGCGTTAGGGAACTATGGCTACACCTTC
>TRBV19|NA|TRBD2|TRBJ2-3
CASSTNGYGRGTDTQYF
TGTGCCAGTAGTACGAATGGATACGGGAGGGGGACAGATACGCAGTATTTT
>TRBV5-1|once|NA|TRBJ2-1
CASSLDQGSYNEQFF
TGCGCCAGCAGCTTGGATCAGGGCTCCTACAATGAGCAGTTCTTC
>TRBV2|few|NA|TRBJ2-7
CASSDNGVYEQYF
TGTGCCAGCAGTGATAACGGAGTCTACGAGCAGTACTTC
>TRBV29-1|NA|TRBD1|TRBJ2-2
CSVVGQGGGELFF
TGCAGCGTAGTGGGACAGGGTGGCGGGGAGCTGTTTTTT
>TRBV19|NA|TRBD2|TRBJ2-2
CASSIWASGYTGELFF
TGTGCCAGTAGTATCTGGGCTAGCGGGTACACCGGGGAGCTGTTTTTT
>TRBV28|few|NA|TRBJ2-2
CASSFTVGELFF
TGTGCCAGCAGTTTCACTGTGGGGGAGCTGTTTTTT
>TRBV19|NA|NA|TRBJ1-3
CASSILGLGNTIYF
TGTGCCAGTAGTATTCTAGGTCTTGGAAACACCATATATTTT
>TRBV5-6|NA|TRBD1|TRBJ2-5
CASSAGTGRGETQYF
TGTGCCAGCAGCGCGGGGACAGGGCGAGGGGAGACCCAGTACTTC
>TRBV4-2|NA|TRBD2|TRBJ2-5
CASSQGLAGAGETQYF
TGTGCCAGCAGCCAAGGACTAGCGGGAGCGGGGGAGACCCAGTACTTC
>TRBV7-9|once|TRBD1|TRBJ2-6
CASGTGSGANVLTF
TGTGCCAGCGGGACAGGGTCTGGGGCCAACGTCCTGACTTTC
>TRBV5-4|NA|TRBD2|TRBJ2-3
CASSRSGSPSTDTQYF
TGTGCCAGCAGCCGTAGCGGGAGCCCAAGCACAGATACGCAGTATTTT
>TRBV5-4|NA|NA|TRBJ1-5
CASSAAPGVNQPQHF
TGTGCCAGCAGTGCGGCTCCCGGGGTTAATCAGCCCCAGCATTTT
>TRBV18|few|TRBD1|TRBJ1-1
CASSPLRDRATEAFF
TGTGCCAGCTCACCACTTCGGGACAGGGCCACTGAAGCTTTCTTT
>TRBV6-6|NA|NA|TRBJ1-3
CASRRSEGSLAGNTIYF
TGTGCCAGCAGACGAAGCGAGGGATCGTTAGCTGGAAACACCATATATTTT
>TRBV10-3|NA|NA|TRBJ2-7
CAISEPQGHEQYF
TGTGCCATCAGTGAGCCACAGGGCCACGAGCAGTACTTC
>TRBV3-1/TRBV3-2|NA|NA|TRBJ2-2
CASSLDKNTGELFF
TGTGCCAGCAGTTTGGACAAAAACACCGGGGAGCTGTTTTTT
>TRBV6-5|NA|NA|TRBJ1-4
CASSYGRSPEKLFF
TGTGCCAGCAGTTACGGCAGGTCCCCCGAAAAACTGTTTTTT
>TRBV3-1/TRBV3-2|NA|TRBD2|TRBJ2-3
CASSQGTSGSTDTQYF
TGTGCCAGCAGCCAAGGCACTAGCGGCAGCACAGATACGCAGTATTTT
>TRBV11-2|NA|NA|TRBJ1-3
CASSLVSSSSGNTIYF
TGTGCCAGCAGCTTAGTATCCTCCTCCTCTGGAAACACCATATATTTT
>TRBV10-3|NA|NA|TRBJ1-3
CAITATGAGNTIYF
TGTGCCATCACCGCGACAGGAGCTGGAAACACCATATATTTT
>TRBV7-2|NA|NA|TRBJ2-1
CASSLVGSGGRGEQFF
TGTGCCAGCAGCTTAGTCGGTAGCGGAGGCCGGGGAGAGCAGTTCTTC
>TRBV5-1|NA|TRBD1|TRBJ1-3
CASSSGRDRGNTIYF
TGCGCCAGCAGCTCTGGCCGGGACAGAGGAAACACCATATATTTT
>TRBV5-1|few|NA|TRBJ2-3
CASSLEQGSTDTQYF
TGCGCCAGCAGCTTGGAACAGGGAAGCACAGATACGCAGTATTTT
>TRBV19|NA|TRBD1|TRBJ2-2
CASQYSGTGVTGELFF
TGTGCCAGTCAATATTCCGGGACAGGGGTCACCGGGGAGCTGTTTTTT
>TRBV2|NA|TRBD2|TRBJ2-3
CASSRLAGVADTQYF
TGTGCCAGCAGTCGACTAGCCGGAGTGGCAGATACGCAGTATTTT
>TRBV5-4|NA|NA|TRBJ1-2
CASRPPGSNGYTF
TGTGCCAGCAGACCCCCAGGCTCCAATGGCTACACCTTC
>TRBV5-6|NA|TRBD2|TRBJ2-7
CASTPLGFSGNVGQYF
TGTGCCAGCACCCCCCTCGGGTTTAGCGGGAACGTGGGGCAGTACTTC
>TRBV7-9|NA|TRBD1|TRBJ2-5
CASSLAKTDRAQETQYF
TGTGCCAGCAGCTTAGCCAAAACGGACAGGGCCCAAGAGACCCAGTACTTC
>TRBV28|NA|TRBD1|TRBJ1-3
CASSTKDRGWAGNTIYF
TGTGCCAGCAGTACCAAGGACAGGGGATGGGCTGGAAACACCATATATTTT
>TRBV5-4|NA|NA|TRBJ2-3
CASSFPARTDTQYF
TGTGCCAGCAGCTTTCCCGCGCGCACAGATACGCAGTATTTT
>TRBV19|NA|NA|TRBJ1-1
CASSIRLTPNTEAFF
TGTGCCAGTAGTATCCGTCTGACACCGAACACTGAAGCTTTCTTT